Sequencing of this T cell receptor (beta chain) was carried out in a study of blood T cell repertoires in COVID-19. Data came from immunoSEQ multiplex PCR; TCRdb stores just in-frame clones and leaves some out. In the table there are hundreds of thousands of clones, approximately 81% of which are singletons. The CDR3 has 14 amino acids. CDR1 is LNHDA and CDR2 is SQIVND in the germline V gene (reference sequence). The V gene end was trimmed by 4 bases and the J gene end by 7 bases; junction bases not matched to a gene: 6. Sequences were obtained from peripheral blood. The chain links TRBV19 to TRBJ1-4; TRBD1 agrees at 7 bases. The origin of this receptor is a woman aged 18-30 years with acute or convalescent COVID-19. CDR3 in amino acids: CASSSTGASEKLFF. The CDR3 DNA reads TGTGCCAGTAGTAGCACAGGGGCTTCTGAAAAACTGTTTTTT.